The 30 T cell receptor beta chains listed next were all sequenced from one sample in a study of T cells after yellow fever vaccination. A single record per CDR3 protein comes from TCRdb applying MiXCR to the 5' RACE reads. The repertoire holds around 590,000 distinct CDR3 sequences, with roughly 12% as singletons. The sequencing here drew on PBMCs, taken on the day of the yellow fever booster vaccination. The receptors stem from a man aged 25-40 years who received the YFV17D yellow fever vaccine.

This clonotype was detected a few times. The chain employs TRBV20-1 and TRBJ2-1; D is unclear. Germline CDR1 is DFQATT and CDR2 is SNEGSKA (reference sequence). There are 12 residues in the CDR3. Deletions cut 1 base from V and 3 bases from J, with 4 bases between. The CDR3 DNA is TGCAGTGCTAGAGGGAACTACAATGAGCAGTTCTTC. Translation: CSARGNYNEQFF.

The sample holds a few counts of this clonotype. This rearrangement joins TRBV5-1 to TRBJ1-1; possible D gene TRBD1, 5 bases. Trimming took off 1 base at V and 8 bases at J, with 18 bases between the two ends. This CDR3 has 15 residues. Germline V gene data show CDR1 as SGHRS and CDR2 as YFSETQ. DNA for the CDR3: TGCGCCAGCAGCTTGCACAGGACCACGCAAGCCGAAGCTTTCTTT. The encoded protein is CASSLHRTTQAEAFF. The variable domain in full, completed from reference TRBV5-1 and TRBJ1-1, reads KAGVTQTPRYLIKTRGQQVTLSCSPISGHRSVSWYQQTPGQGLQFLFEYFSETQRNKGNFPGRFSGRQFSNSRSEMNVSTLELGDSALYLCASSLHRTTQAEAFFGQGTRLTVV.

This clonotype was recorded a few times. The chain combines TRBV6-6 with TRBJ2-5, with D hard to call. V shed 5 bases and J shed 4 bases, with 8 bases lying between them. CDR1 is MNHNY, CDR2 SVGAGI, per germline (reference sequence). The CDR3 consists of 12 residues. The CDR3: CASSRIGETQYF. CDR3 nucleotides: TGTGCCAGCAGTCGAATTGGAGAGACCCAGTACTTC.

V is TRBV6-1 and J is TRBJ2-1; D might be TRBD2 (6 bases). CDR1 MNHNS and CDR2 SASEGT come from the germline V gene. Trimming took 1 base from V and 6 from J, leaving 16 bases between them. The CDR3 contains 16 residues. DNA of the CDR3: TGTGCCAGCAGTGAAGAAACGGGTGGGGGGACCAATGAGCAGTTCTTC. It codes for CASSEETGGGTNEQFF.

The rearrangement links TRBV27 to TRBJ2-1; perhaps TRBD2 as D (5 bases). V was shortened by 9 bases and J by 1 base, with 25 bases between the two germline ends. Germline CDR1 and CDR2: MNHEY and SMNVEV (reference sequence). This CDR3 comprises 18 residues. The CDR3 loop reads CARPLGLSARRSYNEQFF. CDR3 DNA: TGTGCCAGGCCCTTAGGGCTTAGCGCCCGAAGGTCCTACAATGAGCAGTTCTTC.

This sequence joins TRBV7-3 and TRBJ1-1; perhaps TRBD1 as D (5 bases). Trimming stripped 1 base from V and 1 base from J, with 7 bases between. CDR1 is SGHTA, CDR2 FQGTGA, per germline. The CDR3 has 14 residues. The CDR3 spells CASSLNGGNTEAFF. The CDR3 DNA sequence: TGTGCCAGCAGCTTAAACGGGGGGAACACTGAAGCTTTCTTT.

This clonotype was seen ten or more times. The chain employs TRBV25-1 and TRBJ2-5; 10 nucleotides match TRBD1. Germline CDR1 MGHDK, CDR2 SYGVNS. The CDR3 consists of 14 residues. The ends lost 1 base at V and 7 bases at J; junction bases unmatched: 3. Here the CDR3 reads CASSESGQGGTQYF. The CDR3 DNA sequence: TGTGCCAGCAGTGAATCAGGACAGGGGGGGACCCAGTACTTC.

This clonotype has only a few counts. This chain uses TRBV7-2 with TRBJ1-1; D gene ambiguous. The CDR3 extends over 13 amino acids. Trimming took 2 bases from V and 7 from J, leaving 11 bases between them. CDR1 SGHTA and CDR2 FQGNSA come from the germline V gene. CDR3 residues: CASSLLREGEAFF. DNA for the CDR3: TGTGCCAGCAGCTTATTAAGGGAGGGTGAAGCTTTCTTT.

This clonotype was seen more than once but under ten times. V is TRBV5-4 and J is TRBJ2-7; D is possibly TRBD2 (5 bases). The CDR3 consists of 14 residues. V dropped 0 bases and J dropped 2 bases, with 9 bases sitting between them. Germline assignment: CDR1 SGHNT and CDR2 YYREEE (reference sequence). CDR3 DNA: TGTGCCAGCAGCTTGGACGGGATCCCCTACGAGCAGTACTTC. This encodes CASSLDGIPYEQYF.

This sequence joins TRBV12-5 and TRBJ1-5; no clear D gene. This CDR3 is built from 16 residues. CDR1 LGHNT and CDR2 FRNRAP come from the germline V gene. V lost 2 bases, J lost 0 bases, and 11 bases lay in between. CDR3 amino acids: CASGLYVGYSNQPQHF. CDR3 DNA: TGTGCTAGTGGTTTGTATGTCGGGTATAGCAATCAGCCCCAGCATTTT.

The chain links TRBV20-1 to TRBJ2-7, with D perhaps TRBD1 (6 bases). Trimming removed 0 bases at V and 4 bases at J, with 10 bases between. The CDR3 sequence is 13 residues long. Germline assignment: CDR1 DFQATT and CDR2 SNEGSKA (reference sequence). CDR3 nucleotide sequence: TGCAGTGCTAGAGACACAGGGCCGTACGAGCAGTACTTC. Protein sequence: CSARDTGPYEQYF.

The rearrangement joins TRBV9 to TRBJ2-1; TRBD2 agrees at 9 bases. This CDR3 has 15 residues. V dropped 6 bases and J dropped 7; count of bases not matched to a gene: 11. Per the germline V gene, CDR1 is SGDLS and CDR2 is YYNGEE. The CDR3 DNA is TGTGCCAGCACTCCCCCGCCGGGACTAGCAAATGAGCAGTTCTTC. Translation gives CASTPPPGLANEQFF.

This clonotype was counted only a few times. The rearrangement links TRBV24-1 to TRBJ2-4, with D hard to call. Trimming pared 0 bases from V and 6 bases from J, leaving 17 bases between. The CDR3 loop spans 17 amino acids. Germline V gene data show CDR1 as KGHDR and CDR2 as SFDVKD. CDR3 coding DNA: TGTGCCACCAGTGATTTGCATCTCCGGGTTCGGAGAAACATTCAGTACTTC. Its translation: CATSDLHLRVRRNIQYF.

The table lists this clonotype with a few counts. This chain uses TRBV10-3 with TRBJ2-3; D call uncertain. This CDR3 has 13 amino acids. V shed 3 bases and J shed 1 base, with 5 bases lying between them. The V gene's germline CDR1 is ENHRY and CDR2 SYGVKD. As DNA, the CDR3 is TGTGCCATCAGTGATGGCGGCACAGATACGCAGTATTTT. Its translation is CAISDGGTDTQYF.

This clonotype was seen repeatedly, ten times or more. This chain links TRBV5-1 with TRBJ2-2; TRBD1 agrees at 8 bases. CDR3 length: 14 residues. Losses at the gene ends were 3 bases for V and 8 bases for J; bases not matched to a gene: 6. From germline, CDR1 is SGHRS and CDR2 YFSETQ. The CDR3 protein is CASSSDRASGELFF. The CDR3 region has the DNA TGCGCCAGCAGCTCGGACAGGGCCTCAGGGGAGCTGTTTTTT. Filled out from reference TRBV5-1 and TRBJ2-2, the complete variable domain reads KAGVTQTPRYLIKTRGQQVTLSCSPISGHRSVSWYQQTPGQGLQFLFEYFSETQRNKGNFPGRFSGRQFSNSRSEMNVSTLELGDSALYLCASSSDRASGELFFGEGSRLTVL.

In this sample, this clonotype turned up a few times. The chain combines TRBV12-3 or TRBV12-4 with TRBJ2-2, with 7 bases aligning to TRBD2. This CDR3 region has 12 residues. Trimming removed 8 bases from V and 5 bases from J; junction bases left unmatched: 2. The CDR3 loop reads CASPGGTGELFF. Here the CDR3 DNA reads TGTGCCAGCCCGGGGGGTACCGGGGAGCTGTTTTTT.

This chain uses TRBV10-3 with TRBJ1-2; TRBD1 might be the D (5 bases). Germline V gene sequence: CDR1 ENHRY, CDR2 SYGVKD. V lost 2 bases and J 7 bases, leaving 11 bases between the germline ends. The CDR3 has 13 amino acids. Written as DNA, the CDR3 is TGTGCCATCAGTGAGATGGGGGTGGCTGGCTACACCTTC. It translates to CAISEMGVAGYTF.

In its sample, this clonotype was seen a few times. The chain employs TRBV12-3 or TRBV12-4 and TRBJ1-6; no clear D. Deletions cut 8 bases from V and 4 bases from J, with 9 bases between. The CDR3 is 13 amino acids. Written as DNA, the CDR3 is TGTGCCAGCGGTAGTGAATATAATTCACCCCTCCACTTT. Its translation: CASGSEYNSPLHF.

The chain is built from TRBV7-3 and TRBJ2-5; unclear D gene. V was trimmed by 1 base and J by 5 bases, leaving 8 bases between them. CDR3 size: 13 residues. Germline V gene lookup returns CDR1 SGHTA and CDR2 FQGTGA. The CDR3 region has the DNA TGTGCCAGCAGCTTAAGCAGTCATGAGACCCAGTACTTC. Translation: CASSLSSHETQYF.

The chain employs TRBV20-1 and TRBJ2-3, with D perhaps matching TRBD1 or TRBD2 (5 bases each). Germline CDR1 reads DFQATT; CDR2 reads SNEGSKA (reference sequence). V dropped 6 bases and J dropped 1 base, with 20 bases sitting between them. CDR3 size: 16 residues. The CDR3: CSAQRGAQSRTDTQYF. The CDR3 region has the DNA TGCAGTGCCCAGAGAGGGGCCCAAAGTCGCACAGATACGCAGTATTTT.

The V gene is TRBV18, the J gene TRBJ2-7; tentative D call: TRBD1 (6 bases). V lost 3 bases and J 5 bases, leaving 20 bases between the germline ends. CDR1 is KGHSH and CDR2 is LQKENI in the germline V gene. The CDR3 consists of 16 residues. In nucleotides, the CDR3 is TGTGCCAGCTCACCCCGTAACCAGGGGAAAGCAGACGAGCAGTACTTC. It codes for CASSPRNQGKADEQYF.

This clonotype turned up a few times. This chain connects TRBV5-1 to TRBJ2-7; 9 bases are a match to TRBD2. CDR3 length: 15 residues. The ends lost 4 bases at V and 3 bases at J; junction bases unmatched: 8. CDR1 SGHRS and CDR2 YFSETQ come from the germline V gene. The CDR3 sequence: CASSKGLARDYEQYF. The CDR3 DNA reads TGCGCCAGCAGCAAAGGACTAGCGCGAGACTACGAGCAGTACTTC.

Ten or more counts support this clonotype. The J gene is TRBJ1-2, the V gene TRBV7-9, with D possibly being TRBD1 (5 bases). Between the trimmed V and J ends, which lost 5 bases and 10 bases, there was a span of 14 bases. Germline V gene data show CDR1 as SEHNR and CDR2 as FQNEAQ (reference sequence). The CDR3 covers 12 residues. CDR3 region: CASSTDRGVYTF. The CDR3 nucleotides read TGTGCCAGCAGCACCGATCGAGGGGTCTACACCTTC. The full variable domain, with the rest looked up from reference TRBV7-9 and TRBJ1-2, is DTGVSQNPRHKITKRGQNVTFRCDPISEHNRLYWYRQTLGQGPEFLTYFQNEAQLEKSRLLSDRFSAERPKGSFSTLEIQRTEQGDSAMYLCASSTDRGVYTFGSGTRLTVV.

This clonotype showed up just a few times. The chain recombines TRBV3-1 with TRBJ2-1; D gene uncertain. V was shortened by 3 bases and J by 0 bases, with 6 bases between the two germline ends. The CDR3 has 14 residues. Germline V gene data show CDR1 as LGHDT and CDR2 as YNNKEL (reference sequence). The CDR3 DNA is TGTGCCAGCAGCCACCCGGCCTCCTACAATGAGCAGTTCTTC. It encodes CASSHPASYNEQFF.

This clonotype has a handful of counts. The chain has TRBV14 and TRBJ2-2, with D tentatively TRBD1 (6 bases). V was clipped by 4 bases and J by 0 bases, with 12 bases between them. This CDR3 region has 16 residues. CDR1 and CDR2 (germline): SGHDN, FVKESK. The CDR3 DNA follows: TGTGCCAGCAGCCGCCTGGGACAAGCGAACACCGGGGAGCTGTTTTTT. The encoded protein is CASSRLGQANTGELFF.

The table lists this clonotype with a few counts. The J gene is TRBJ2-3, the V gene TRBV5-1; TRBD2 matches 12 bases. The CDR3 extends over 18 amino acids. Germline CDR1 reads SGHRS; CDR2 reads YFSETQ. The junction had 12 bases not matched to a gene; V was cut back by 4 bases and J by 3 bases. CDR3 region: CASSDRLAGAQGTDTQYF. CDR3 DNA sequence: TGCGCCAGCAGCGATCGACTAGCGGGAGCCCAGGGTACAGATACGCAGTATTTT. Together with reference TRBV5-1 and TRBJ2-3, the CDR3 gives the full variable domain: KAGVTQTPRYLIKTRGQQVTLSCSPISGHRSVSWYQQTPGQGLQFLFEYFSETQRNKGNFPGRFSGRQFSNSRSEMNVSTLELGDSALYLCASSDRLAGAQGTDTQYFGPGTRLTVL.

The rearrangement joins TRBV7-9 to TRBJ1-5; D is perhaps TRBD1 (5 bases). This CDR3 is built from 14 residues. Germline values: CDR1 SEHNR, CDR2 FQNEAQ (reference sequence). Between the trimmed V and J ends, which lost 6 bases and 4 bases, there was a span of 13 bases. CDR3 bases: TGTGCCAGCAGTCGGGACGGTACAAATCAGCCCCAGCATTTT. It encodes CASSRDGTNQPQHF. The whole variable domain, remainder taken from reference TRBV7-9 and TRBJ1-5, is DTGVSQNPRHKITKRGQNVTFRCDPISEHNRLYWYRQTLGQGPEFLTYFQNEAQLEKSRLLSDRFSAERPKGSFSTLEIQRTEQGDSAMYLCASSRDGTNQPQHFGDGTRLSIL.

This rearrangement joins TRBV12-3 or TRBV12-4 to TRBJ1-2, with D uncertain. Trimming pared 2 bases from V and 7 bases from J, leaving 8 bases between. CDR3 length: 12 residues. The chain's CDR3 is CASSLKGVGYTF. DNA of the CDR3: TGTGCCAGCAGTTTAAAAGGAGTTGGCTACACCTTC.

This clonotype was counted only a few times. This chain uses TRBV20-1 with TRBJ1-6; no reliable D call. This CDR3 region has 15 residues. The germline gives CDR1 DFQATT, CDR2 SNEGSKA (reference sequence). The V end lost 3 bases, the J end lost 5 bases, and 14 bases lay between the germline ends. Here the CDR3 reads CSASLPRGDNSPLHF. Here the CDR3 DNA reads TGCAGTGCTAGTCTTCCCCGCGGGGATAATTCACCCCTCCACTTT.

Only a few counts were recorded for this clonotype. This rearrangement joins TRBV6-1 to TRBJ2-1; D call uncertain. This CDR3 spans 16 amino acids. Germline CDR1 and CDR2: MNHNS and SASEGT. V was pared by 7 bases and J by 0 bases, with 16 bases between. DNA for the CDR3: TGTGCCAGCAAGGCCCGTGTTGGTAGCTCCTACAATGAGCAGTTCTTC. It translates to CASKARVGSSYNEQFF.